These 4 T cell receptor beta chains were sequenced from one sample in a study of CD8+CD57+ T cells in acquired aplastic anemia (dated by TCRdb to 2016 to 2019). The patients picked for sequencing were ones in whom flow cytometry had shown an expansion of CD8+CD57+ cells. Sequencing was carried out with an Illumina HiSeq 2000. Genomic DNA served as template for TCR beta VDJ combination and CDR3 sequence profiling. Starting from the raw public reads, TCRdb applied fastp trimming at Q25, assembled clones with MiXCR and retained in-frame beta chains. Here each entry gathers all rows of one CDR3 protein and keeps the most common genes and DNA. The sample table contains under 350,000 distinct CDR3 sequences; only one count was recorded for 50% to 65% of them. The top ten clones comprise around 1.3% of the sample. Input material: sorted CD4+, CD8+, or CD8+CD57+ T cells (not recorded which) from PBMCs. The origin of the receptors is a human donor with aplastic anemia.

J is TRBJ1-1 and V is TRBV7-6; no clear D. Trimming cost V 5 bases and J 2 bases, with 12 bases left between them. This CDR3 has 14 amino acids. The V gene's germline CDR1 is SGHVS and CDR2 FNYEAQ. CDR3 coding DNA: TGTGCCAGCAGCCTCCCAGAGGGCAACACTGAAGCTTTCTTT. It specifies CASSLPEGNTEAFF. The full variable domain, its missing parts supplied by reference TRBV7-6 and TRBJ1-1, is GAGVSQSPRYKVTKRGQDVALRCDPISGHVSLYWYRQALGQGPEFLTYFNYEAQQDKSGLPNDRFSAERPEGSISTLTIQRTEQRDSAMYRCASSLPEGNTEAFFGQGTRLTVV.

The chain joins TRBV5-6 to TRBJ2-7, with D hard to call. V lost 0 bases and J lost 5, with 9 bases in between. Germline lookup yields CDR1 SGHDT and CDR2 YYEEEE. The CDR3 has 13 amino acids. CDR3 residues: CASSLAFLDEQYF. For the CDR3, the DNA is TGTGCCAGCAGCTTGGCCTTCCTGGACGAGCAGTACTTC.

This clonotype has only one observation. This rearrangement joins TRBV2 to TRBJ1-6, with 9 bases identical to TRBD1. Germline V gene data show CDR1 as SNHLY and CDR2 as FYNNEI. Trimming removed 6 bases from V and 10 bases from J; junction bases left unmatched: 1. The CDR3 runs to 12 residues. CDR3 loop: CASRDRGSPLHF. The CDR3 coding sequence is TGTGCCAGCAGGGACAGGGGATCACCCCTCCACTTT.

This clonotype was observed a handful of times. This chain connects TRBV20-1 to TRBJ1-6; D is uncertain. Germline V gene lookup returns CDR1 DFQATT and CDR2 SNEGSKA (reference sequence). V was pared by 3 bases and J by 0 bases, with 9 bases between. The CDR3 length is 15 residues. The CDR3 here is CSASHPSSYNSPLHF. The CDR3 nucleotides read TGCAGTGCTAGTCACCCGAGCTCCTATAATTCACCCCTCCACTTT.